The rows below give T cell receptor beta chains drawn from one sample of a study of radiotherapy plus CTLA-4 blockade in lung cancer. TCRdb's table, derived via immunoSEQ multiplex PCR, lists solely in-frame clones and lacks some. The sample carries 60,000 to 70,000 clones, roughly 78% recorded once. The specimen was peripheral blood, collected from a patient treated with radiotherapy plus ipilimumab. The origin of the receptors is a human donor with non-small cell lung cancer who had a complete response to radiotherapy plus ipilimumab. CDR3s include the opening cysteine and the closing phenylalanine or tryptophan. D genes are given only for firm matches. Expanded clones get a size class; other rows say once, few or many, or leave the size out.

abundance	v_gene	d_gene	len	j_gene	CDR3aa	CDR3nt
-	TRBV19	-	13	TRBJ1-1	CASSRGKVTEAFF	TGTGCCAGTAGTCGAGGTAAGGTCACTGAAGCTTTCTTT
-	TRBV19	-	15	TRBJ1-2	CASSPVEGVGYGYTF	TGTGCCAGTAGCCCGGTCGAGGGCGTTGGCTATGGCTACACCTTC
once	TRBV20-1	-	11	TRBJ2-3	CSATHGDTQYF	TGCAGTGCCACACACGGTGATACGCAGTATTTT
-	TRBV6-5	TRBD2	14	TRBJ2-7	CASSLAGGRYEQYF	TGTGCCAGCAGTCTAGCGGGGGGGCGCTACGAGCAGTACTTC
few	TRBV9	TRBD1	16	TRBJ2-7	CASSEDPGTGGREQYF	TGTGCCAGCAGCGAGGACCCCGGGACAGGGGGTCGCGAGCAGTACTTC
-	TRBV5-6	TRBD2	14	TRBJ2-3	CASSFGGGGDTQYF	TGTGCCAGCAGCTTTGGCGGGGGAGGGGATACGCAGTATTTT
few	TRBV7-9	-	12	TRBJ2-7	CASSFQTYEQYF	TGTGCCAGCAGCTTTCAAACCTACGAGCAGTACTTC
-	TRBV19	TRBD1	15	TRBJ2-1	CASRAGTGTYNEQFF	TGTGCCAGTAGGGCCGGGACAGGCACCTACAATGAGCAGTTCTTC
-	TRBV29-1	TRBD1	11	TRBJ1-1	CSGQGNAEAFF	TGCAGCGGACAGGGGAACGCTGAAGCTTTCTTT
once	TRBV7-2	-	14	TRBJ1-1	CASKGDTSNTEAFF	TGTGCCAGCAAGGGGGACACCAGTAACACTGAAGCTTTCTTT
-	TRBV27	-	16	TRBJ1-5	CASSLSTAYSNQPQHF	TGTGCCAGCAGTTTATCCACAGCCTATAGCAATCAGCCCCAGCATTTT
-	TRBV29-1	-	16	TRBJ1-1	CSVSLRLGQRNTEAFF	TGCAGCGTTAGTCTTCGGTTAGGACAGAGGAACACTGAAGCTTTCTTT
-	TRBV30	TRBD1	12	TRBJ2-2	CAWRTGPGELFF	TGTGCCTGGCGGACAGGACCTGGGGAGCTGTTTTTT
-	TRBV7-2	-	14	TRBJ2-2	CASSSTGGTGELFF	TGTGCCAGCAGCTCTACGGGCGGAACCGGGGAGCTGTTTTTT
once	TRBV29-1	-	12	TRBJ1-1	CSVGVGNTEAFF	TGCAGCGTTGGGGTCGGGAACACTGAAGCTTTCTTT
once	TRBV6-6	TRBD1	16	TRBJ1-1	CASSYSPPDRVTEAFF	TGTGCCAGCAGTTACTCTCCCCCAGACAGGGTGACTGAAGCTTTCTTT
-	TRBV6-5	TRBD1	15	TRBJ1-4	CASSPGQGWVEKLFF	TGTGCCAGCAGTCCGGGACAGGGGTGGGTTGAAAAACTGTTTTTT
once	TRBV6-1	-	11	TRBJ1-1	CASVRNTEAFF	TGTGCCAGCGTAAGAAACACTGAAGCTTTCTTT
-	TRBV10-3	TRBD2	17	TRBJ2-1	CAIDAGTSGGSYNEQFF	TGTGCCATCGACGCCGGGACTAGCGGGGGCTCCTACAATGAGCAGTTCTTC
-	TRBV7-2	TRBD2	17	TRBJ2-3	CASSGTSGGASTDTQYF	TGTGCCAGCAGCGGGACTAGCGGGGGGGCCAGTACAGATACGCAGTATTTT
-	TRBV2	TRBD1	16	TRBJ1-2	CASSNRGLTTNYGYTF	TGTGCCAGCAGCAACAGGGGGCTGACGACTAACTATGGCTACACCTTC
once	TRBV5-6	TRBD1	15	TRBJ2-1	CASSLANRGTAKQFF	TGTGCCAGCAGCTTGGCCAACAGGGGGACGGCGAAGCAGTTCTTC
-	TRBV5-1	-	16	TRBJ2-3	CASSWAPDGITDTQYF	TGCGCCAGCAGCTGGGCCCCGGACGGGATTACAGATACGCAGTATTTT
few	TRBV6-6	TRBD1	15	TRBJ1-4	CASSPPGTGGEKLFF	TGTGCCAGCAGTCCACCCGGGACAGGTGGGGAAAAACTGTTTTTT
-	TRBV6-5	-	13	TRBJ2-7	CASSRHRSYEQYF	TGTGCCAGCAGCAGACACCGCTCCTACGAGCAGTACTTC
few	TRBV19	-	12	TRBJ2-7	CASSFDQDEQYF	TGTGCCAGTAGTTTCGACCAAGACGAGCAGTACTTC
-	TRBV27	TRBD1	15	TRBJ1-2	CASSSPGQGNKGYTF	TGTGCCAGCAGTTCCCCGGGACAGGGGAATAAAGGCTACACCTTC
many	TRBV28	TRBD1	14	TRBJ1-1	CASETGAVGTEAFF	TGTGCCAGCGAGACAGGGGCTGTAGGCACTGAAGCTTTCTTT
-	TRBV29-1	-	12	TRBJ2-1	CSVRSEGNEQFF	TGCAGCGTTAGAAGCGAAGGCAATGAGCAGTTCTTC
-	TRBV7-2	TRBD1	17	TRBJ2-5	CASSETGTGGAGETQYF	TGTGCCAGCAGCGAGACCGGGACAGGGGGCGCGGGAGAGACCCAGTACTTC
-	TRBV4-1	-	18	TRBJ2-3	CASSQVPHGWAGTDTQYF	TGCGCCAGCAGCCAAGTTCCTCACGGGTGGGCGGGCACAGATACGCAGTATTTT
-	TRBV29-1	-	13	TRBJ1-1	CSVVSGRGTEAFF	TGCAGCGTTGTGTCCGGCAGGGGAACTGAAGCTTTCTTT
-	TRBV11-2	TRBD2	15	TRBJ2-1	CASTRTSGNYNEQFF	TGTGCCAGCACTCGGACTAGCGGGAACTACAATGAGCAGTTCTTC